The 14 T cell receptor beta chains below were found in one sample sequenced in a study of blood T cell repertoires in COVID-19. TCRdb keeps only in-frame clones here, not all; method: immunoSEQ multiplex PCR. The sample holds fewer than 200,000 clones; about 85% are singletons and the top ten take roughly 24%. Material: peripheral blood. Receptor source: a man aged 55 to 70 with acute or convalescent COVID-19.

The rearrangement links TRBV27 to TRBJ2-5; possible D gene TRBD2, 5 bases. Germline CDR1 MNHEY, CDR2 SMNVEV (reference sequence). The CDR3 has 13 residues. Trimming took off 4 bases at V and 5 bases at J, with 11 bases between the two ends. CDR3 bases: TGTGCCAGCAGTTCACTAGACACGGAGACCCAGTACTTC. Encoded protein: CASSSLDTETQYF.

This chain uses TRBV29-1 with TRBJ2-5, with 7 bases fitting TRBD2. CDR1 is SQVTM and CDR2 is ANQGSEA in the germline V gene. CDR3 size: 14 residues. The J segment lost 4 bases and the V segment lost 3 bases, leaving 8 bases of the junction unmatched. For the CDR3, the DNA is TGCAGCGTTGATCCCCAGGGAGGGGTAGAGACCCAGTACTTC. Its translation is CSVDPQGGVETQYF.

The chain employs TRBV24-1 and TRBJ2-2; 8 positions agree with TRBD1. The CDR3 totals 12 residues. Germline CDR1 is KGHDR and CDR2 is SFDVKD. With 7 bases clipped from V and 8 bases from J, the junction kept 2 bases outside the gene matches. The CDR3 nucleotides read TGTGCCACCAGGACAGGGGTAGGGGAGCTGTTTTTT. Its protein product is CATRTGVGELFF.

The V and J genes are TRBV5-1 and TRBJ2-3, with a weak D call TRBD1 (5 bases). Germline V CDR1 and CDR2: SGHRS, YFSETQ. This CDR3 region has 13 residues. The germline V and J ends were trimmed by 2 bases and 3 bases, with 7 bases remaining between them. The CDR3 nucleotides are TGCGCCAGCAGCTTTCAGGGTACAGATACGCAGTATTTT. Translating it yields CASSFQGTDTQYF. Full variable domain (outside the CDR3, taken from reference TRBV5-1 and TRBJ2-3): KAGVTQTPRYLIKTRGQQVTLSCSPISGHRSVSWYQQTPGQGLQFLFEYFSETQRNKGNFPGRFSGRQFSNSRSEMNVSTLELGDSALYLCASSFQGTDTQYFGPGTRLTVL.

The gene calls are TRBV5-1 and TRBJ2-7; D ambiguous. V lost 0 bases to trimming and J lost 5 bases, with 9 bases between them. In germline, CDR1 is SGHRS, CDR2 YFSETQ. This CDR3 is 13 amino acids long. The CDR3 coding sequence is TGCGCCAGCAGCTTGGGAGGAGCTAACGAGCAGTACGTC. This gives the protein CASSLGGANEQYV.

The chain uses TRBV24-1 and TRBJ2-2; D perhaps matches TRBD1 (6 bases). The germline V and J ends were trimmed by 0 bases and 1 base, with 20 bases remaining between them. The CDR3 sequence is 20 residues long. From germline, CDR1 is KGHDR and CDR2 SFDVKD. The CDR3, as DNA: TGTGCCACCAGTGATTTGTGGGATTCTTCAGGGGTGAGGAACACCGGGGAGCTGTTTTTT. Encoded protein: CATSDLWDSSGVRNTGELFF.

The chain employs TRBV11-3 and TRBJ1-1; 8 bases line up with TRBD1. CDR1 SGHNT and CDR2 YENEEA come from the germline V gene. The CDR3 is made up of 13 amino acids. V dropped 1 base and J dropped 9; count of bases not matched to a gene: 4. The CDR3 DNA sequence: TGTGCCAGCAGCTTAGTAGGGGACAGGAAAGCTTTCTTT. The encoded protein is CASSLVGDRKAFF.

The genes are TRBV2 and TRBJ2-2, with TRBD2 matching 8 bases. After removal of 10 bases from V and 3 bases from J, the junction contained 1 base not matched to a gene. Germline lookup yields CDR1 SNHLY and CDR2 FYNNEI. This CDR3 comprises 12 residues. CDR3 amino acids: CAIGGDTGELFF. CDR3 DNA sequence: TGTGCCATCGGGGGGGACACCGGGGAGCTGTTTTTT.

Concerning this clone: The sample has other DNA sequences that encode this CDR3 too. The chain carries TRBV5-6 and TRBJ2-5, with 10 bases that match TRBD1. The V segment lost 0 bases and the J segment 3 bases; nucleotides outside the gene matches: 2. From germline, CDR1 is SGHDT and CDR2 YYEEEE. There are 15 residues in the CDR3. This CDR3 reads CASSLGGTGEETQYF. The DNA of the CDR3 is TGTGCCAGCAGCTTGGGGGGGACAGGGGAAGAGACCCAGTACTTC.

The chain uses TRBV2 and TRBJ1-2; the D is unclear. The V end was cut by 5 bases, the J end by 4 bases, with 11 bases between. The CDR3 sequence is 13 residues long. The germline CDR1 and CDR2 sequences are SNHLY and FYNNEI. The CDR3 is CASSPTVFYGYTF. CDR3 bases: TGTGCCAGCAGTCCTACGGTTTTCTATGGCTACACCTTC.

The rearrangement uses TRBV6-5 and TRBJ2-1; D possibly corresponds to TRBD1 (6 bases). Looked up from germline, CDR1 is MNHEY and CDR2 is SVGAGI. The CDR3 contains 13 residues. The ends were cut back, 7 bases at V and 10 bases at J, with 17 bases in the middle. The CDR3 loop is CASTPTGRSEQFF. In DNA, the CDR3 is TGTGCCAGCACACCGACAGGACGGAGCGAGCAGTTCTTC.

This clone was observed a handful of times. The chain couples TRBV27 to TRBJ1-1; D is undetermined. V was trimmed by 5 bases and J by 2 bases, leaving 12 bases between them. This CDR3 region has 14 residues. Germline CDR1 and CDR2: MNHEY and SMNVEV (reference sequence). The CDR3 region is CASSPRWANTEAFF. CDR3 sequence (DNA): TGTGCCAGCAGTCCCCGTTGGGCTAACACTGAAGCTTTCTTT.

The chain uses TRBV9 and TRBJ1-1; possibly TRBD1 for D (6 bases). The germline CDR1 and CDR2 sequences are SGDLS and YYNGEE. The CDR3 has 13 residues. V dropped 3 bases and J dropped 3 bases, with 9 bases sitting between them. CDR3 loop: CASSADRDTEAFF. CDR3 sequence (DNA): TGTGCCAGCAGCGCGGACAGAGACACTGAAGCTTTCTTT.

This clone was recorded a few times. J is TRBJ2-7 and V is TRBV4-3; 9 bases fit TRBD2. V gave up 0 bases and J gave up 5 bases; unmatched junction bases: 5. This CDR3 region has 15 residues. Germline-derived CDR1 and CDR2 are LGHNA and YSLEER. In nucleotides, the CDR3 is TGCGCCAGCAGCCAAGATCTAGCGGGACCTGACGAGCAGTACTTC. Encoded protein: CASSQDLAGPDEQYF.